This T cell receptor beta chain was documented in a study of identical twins. Study-wide results and limits: Twins shared out-of-frame alpha sequences with excess low generation probability. In drawing conclusions, the study used cross-sectional statistical analysis and did not follow the same donors.

For this clonotype: Its antigen is not identified.

Germline values: CDR1 SNHLY, CDR2 FYNNEI. This CDR3 is built from 13 residues. The ends lost 11 bases at V and 4 bases at J; junction bases unmatched: 9. Each cDNA held unique molecular identifiers, and template switching gave it a universal primer site. Each CDR3 protein gets one entry after TCRdb re-called the 5' RACE reads with MiXCR. The profile shows over 550,000 distinct CDR3 sequences, 7% to 7.5% of them singletons. This sample was shared with a second study, whose subject was yellow fever vaccine responses in identical twins.

This TCR derives from a woman between 18 and 30 years old in good health. The sample taken for sequencing was PBMCs. V is TRBV2 and J is TRBJ1-2; 8 nucleotides line up with TRBD1. This chain's CDR3 is CASSTGGIYGYTF. DNA of the CDR3: TGTGCCTCCTCCACAGGGGGAATCTATGGCTACACCTTC.